The clone carrying this T cell receptor (beta chain) was observed a few times. Each CDR3 protein gets one entry after TCRdb re-called the RT-PCR reads with MiXCR. This table holds about 410,000 distinct CDR3 sequences, 16% found once. The sample comes from a study of patients and donors after allogeneic stem cell transplantation. The CDR3 loop spans 12 amino acids. The V gene lost 8 bases and the J gene lost 2 bases, with 10 bases spanning the gap. CDR1 and CDR2 from the germline V gene are SNHLY and FYNNEI. Sequenced input: blood, either unsorted or a sorted T cell fraction (not recorded which). This clonotype originated in a human donor who was either an allogeneic HSCT recipient or a stem cell or donor lymphocyte infusion donor (not recorded which). It is not recorded whose cells these are; they may come from a transplant donor. The chain combines TRBV2 with TRBJ2-7; TRBD2 might be the D (6 bases). CDR3 coding DNA: TGTGCCAGCGGGACTGATGCCTACGAGCAGTACTTC. The encoded protein is CASGTDAYEQYF.